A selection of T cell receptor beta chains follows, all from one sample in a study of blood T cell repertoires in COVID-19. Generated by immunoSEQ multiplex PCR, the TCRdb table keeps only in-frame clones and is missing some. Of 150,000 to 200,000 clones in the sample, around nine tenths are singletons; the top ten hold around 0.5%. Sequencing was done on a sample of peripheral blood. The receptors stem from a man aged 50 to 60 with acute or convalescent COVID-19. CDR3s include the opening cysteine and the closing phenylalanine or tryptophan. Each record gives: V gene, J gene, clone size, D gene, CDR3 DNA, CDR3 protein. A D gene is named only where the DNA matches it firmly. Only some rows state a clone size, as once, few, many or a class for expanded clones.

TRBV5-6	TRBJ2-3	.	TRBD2	TGTGCCAGCAGCTCCGCGCGGGGGGGCACAGATACGCAGTATTTT	CASSSARGGTDTQYF
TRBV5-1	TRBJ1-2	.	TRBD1	TGCGCCAGCAGCTTCGAACAGGGGGGATGGCCCTATGGCTACACCTTC	CASSFEQGGWPYGYTF
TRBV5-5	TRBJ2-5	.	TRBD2	TGTGCCAGCAGCTTGGGGCTAGCGGGAGATCTCCAAGAGACCCAGTACTTC	CASSLGLAGDLQETQYF
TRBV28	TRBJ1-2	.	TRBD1	TGTGCCAGCAGTACCCGGGACAGGTTTAGGGTTTCCTATGGCTACACCTTC	CASSTRDRFRVSYGYTF
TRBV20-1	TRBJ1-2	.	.	TGCAGTGCTAGTCTCAGGGATCAGAACTATGGCTACACCTTC	CSASLRDQNYGYTF
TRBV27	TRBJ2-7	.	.	TGTGCCAGCAGTTTAATGGCGGGTTGGTACGAGCAGTACTTC	CASSLMAGWYEQYF
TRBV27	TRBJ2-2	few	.	TGTGCCAGCAGTTTTTCCAGAAACACCGGGGAGCTGTTTTTT	CASSFSRNTGELFF
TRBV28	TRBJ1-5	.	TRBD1	TGTGCCAGCAGTTGGACAGGTCGCTACCAGCCCCAGCATTTT	CASSWTGRYQPQHF
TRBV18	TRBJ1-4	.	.	TGTGCCAGCTCACCGAGGGACACGCATGAAAAACTGTTTTTT	CASSPRDTHEKLFF
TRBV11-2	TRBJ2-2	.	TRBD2	TGTGGGACTAGCGGTAACACCGGGGAGCTGTTTTTT	CGTSGNTGELFF
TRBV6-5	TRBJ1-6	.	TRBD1	TGTGCCAGCAAACGACCCGGGACAGCTAATTCACCCCTCCACTTT	CASKRPGTANSPLHF
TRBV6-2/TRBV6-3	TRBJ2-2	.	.	TGTGCCAGCAGTTACGGGGCGGCAGGGAAAGGCACCGGGGAGCTGTTTTTT	CASSYGAAGKGTGELFF
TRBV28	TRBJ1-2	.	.	TGTGCCAGCAGCCCCGCTAACTATGGCTACACCTTC	CASSPANYGYTF
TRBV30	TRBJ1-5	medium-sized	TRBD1	TGTGCCTGGAGTTTAACCGGGACAGGGGGTAATCAGCCCCAGCATTTT	CAWSLTGTGGNQPQHF
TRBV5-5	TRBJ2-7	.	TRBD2	TGTGCCAGCAGTCCAAGGACTAGCGGGAGCGTAAGCTACGAGCAGTACTTC	CASSPRTSGSVSYEQYF
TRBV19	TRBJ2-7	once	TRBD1	TGTGCCAGTAGTATAATCTCAGGGGGAACCTACGAGCAGTACTTC	CASSIISGGTYEQYF
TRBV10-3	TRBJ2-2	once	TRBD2	TGTGCCATGTCGGGTAGCGGGGGCACCGGGGAGCTGTTTTTT	CAMSGSGGTGELFF
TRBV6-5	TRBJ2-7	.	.	TGTGCCAGCAGACTTTTAGGGGCGCAGAGGTACGAGCAGTACTTC	CASRLLGAQRYEQYF
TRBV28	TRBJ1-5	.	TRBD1	TGTGCCAGCAGCAAGGACAGGGTAAGGAGTCAGCCCCAGCATTTT	CASSKDRVRSQPQHF
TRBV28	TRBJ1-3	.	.	TGTGCCAGCAGTTGGTCGATGAGCTCTGGAAACACCATATATTTT	CASSWSMSSGNTIYF
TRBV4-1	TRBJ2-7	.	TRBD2	TGCGCCAGCAGCCAAGGCCGCTGGGGGCGAGCGGGAGTTTCCTACGAGCAGTACTTC	CASSQGRWGRAGVSYEQYF
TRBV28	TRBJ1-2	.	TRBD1	TGTGCCAGCAGTCCGCCCGGGACAGGGGGCGAGGCAAATGGCTACACCTTC	CASSPPGTGGEANGYTF
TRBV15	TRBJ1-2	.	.	TGTGCCACCAGCAGAGATCGCAGCTATGGCTACACCTTC	CATSRDRSYGYTF
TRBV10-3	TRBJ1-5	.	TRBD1	TGTGCCATCAGTGAACAGGGGAGACAGCCCCAGCATTTT	CAISEQGRQPQHF
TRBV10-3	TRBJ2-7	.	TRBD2	TGTGCCATCAGTGAGGAGGGACTAGCGGGCGAGCAGTACTTC	CAISEEGLAGEQYF
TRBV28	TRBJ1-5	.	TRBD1	TGTGCCACCACCACAGGGGTCAATCAGCCCCAGCATTTT	CATTTGVNQPQHF
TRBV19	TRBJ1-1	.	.	TGTGCCAGTAGTACAACCCATCGGGGCACTGAAGCTTTCTTT	CASSTTHRGTEAFF
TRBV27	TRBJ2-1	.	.	TGTGCCAGCAGTTTCAGGGCCTACAATGAGCAGTTCTTC	CASSFRAYNEQFF
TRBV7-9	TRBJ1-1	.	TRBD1	TGTGCCAGCAGCCAAGACACAGGGACAGGTAACACTGAAGCTTTCTTT	CASSQDTGTGNTEAFF
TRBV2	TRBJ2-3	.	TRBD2	TGTGCCAGCAGATTAAGGACTAGCGGGAGGACAGATACGCAGTATTTT	CASRLRTSGRTDTQYF
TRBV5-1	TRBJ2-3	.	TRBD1	TGCGCCAGCAGCCTCGCAGGGGGCTCTAGCACAGATACGCAGTATTTT	CASSLAGGSSTDTQYF
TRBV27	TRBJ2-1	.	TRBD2	TGTGCCAGCAGCGTAGACCTAGCGGGAATCTACAATGAGCAGTTCTTC	CASSVDLAGIYNEQFF
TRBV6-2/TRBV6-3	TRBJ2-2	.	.	TGTGCCAGCAGTTATCGGGAGAACACCGGGGAGCTGTTTTTT	CASSYRENTGELFF
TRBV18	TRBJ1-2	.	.	TGTGCCAGCTCACCAGGCGTTCAGGATAATGGCTACACCTTC	CASSPGVQDNGYTF
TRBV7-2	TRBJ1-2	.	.	TGTGCCAGCAGCCTACGACAGGCCCTAATGGGCTATGGCTACACCTTC	CASSLRQALMGYGYTF
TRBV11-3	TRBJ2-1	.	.	TGTGCCAGCAGCAGGGGGGGCATTGACAATGAGCAGTTCTTC	CASSRGGIDNEQFF
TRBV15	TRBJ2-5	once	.	TGTGCCACCAGCAGAGATCGCGGGAAAGAGACCCAGTACTTC	CATSRDRGKETQYF
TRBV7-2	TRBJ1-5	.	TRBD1	TGTGCCAGCAGCCCGACAGGGATAGCTGGTCAGCCCCAGCATTTT	CASSPTGIAGQPQHF
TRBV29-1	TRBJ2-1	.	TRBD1	TGCAGCGTGGACAGGGGAAACGAGCAGTTCTTC	CSVDRGNEQFF
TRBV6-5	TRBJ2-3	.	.	TGTGCCAGCATCCGTGGCGGCGCGCAGTATTTT	CASIRGGAQYF
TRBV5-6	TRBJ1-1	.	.	TGTGCCAGCAGCTTGGCCGGTAGCACTGAAGCTTTCTTT	CASSLAGSTEAFF
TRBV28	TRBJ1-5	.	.	TGTGCCAGCAGGACCGGACCGTCGGGACAGCCCCAGCATTTT	CASRTGPSGQPQHF
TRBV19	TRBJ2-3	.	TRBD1	TGTGCCAGTAGTAGGGACAGAACCACAGATACGCAGTATTTT	CASSRDRTTDTQYF
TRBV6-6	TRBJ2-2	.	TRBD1	TGTGCCAGCAGTACAGGGGTCGGCACCGGGGAGCTGTTTTTT	CASSTGVGTGELFF
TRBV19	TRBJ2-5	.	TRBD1	TGTGCCAGTAGTATCCGGGGGACAGGGGGAAAATTTGGAGAGACCCAGTACTTC	CASSIRGTGGKFGETQYF
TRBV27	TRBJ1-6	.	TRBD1	TGTGCCAGCAGACCCAGACAGGGAGCTAATTCACCCCTCCACTTT	CASRPRQGANSPLHF
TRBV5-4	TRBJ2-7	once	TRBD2	TGTGCCAGCAGCTTGGATTTAAAGCGGGAGATCAGGGAGCAGTACTTC	CASSLDLKREIREQYF
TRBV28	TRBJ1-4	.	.	TGTGCCAGCAGTCCAACACAGGCAACTAATGAAAAACTGTTTTTT	CASSPTQATNEKLFF
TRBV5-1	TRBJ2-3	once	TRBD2	TGCGCCAGCAGGGCACTCGCGGGAGGGGCAGATACGCAGTATTTT	CASRALAGGADTQYF
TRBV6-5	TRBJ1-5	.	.	TGTGCCAGCTTATACAGTTTCAATCAGCCCCAGCATTTT	CASLYSFNQPQHF
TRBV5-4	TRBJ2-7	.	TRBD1	TGTGCCAGCAGCTTGGCTCAGGGGGCCTACGAGCAGTACTTC	CASSLAQGAYEQYF
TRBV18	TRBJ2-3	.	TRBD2	TGTGCCAGCTCAGCAAAGAGCGGGGGCACAGATACGCAGTATTTT	CASSAKSGGTDTQYF
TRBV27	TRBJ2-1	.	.	TGTGCCAGCAGTACGGTCACCAATGAGCAGTTCTTC	CASSTVTNEQFF
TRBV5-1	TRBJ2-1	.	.	TGCGCCAGCAGCTTGGGGGGCCCAGACTACAATGAGCAGTTCTTC	CASSLGGPDYNEQFF
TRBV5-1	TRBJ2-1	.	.	TGCGCCAGCAGCCTCGGGTCTCTTGACAATGAGCAGTTCTTC	CASSLGSLDNEQFF